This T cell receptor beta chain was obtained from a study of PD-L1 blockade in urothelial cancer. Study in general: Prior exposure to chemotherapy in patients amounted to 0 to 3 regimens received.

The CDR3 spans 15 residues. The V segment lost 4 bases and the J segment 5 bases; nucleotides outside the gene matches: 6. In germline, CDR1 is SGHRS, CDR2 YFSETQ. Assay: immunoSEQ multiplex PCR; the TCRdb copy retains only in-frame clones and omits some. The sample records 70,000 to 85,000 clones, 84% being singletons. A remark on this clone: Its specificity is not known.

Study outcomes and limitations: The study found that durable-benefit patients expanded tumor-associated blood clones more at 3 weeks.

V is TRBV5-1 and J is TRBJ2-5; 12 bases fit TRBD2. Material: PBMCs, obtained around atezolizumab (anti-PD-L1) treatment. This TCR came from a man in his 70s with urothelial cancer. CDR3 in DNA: TGCGCCAGCAGCGTCGCTAGCGGGAGGGGGGAGACCCAGTACTTC. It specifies CASSVASGRGETQYF.